Below, 31 T cell receptor beta chains from the same sample are listed, as sequenced in a study of T cell responses to AZD1222 COVID-19 vaccine. TCRdb's table, derived via immunoSEQ multiplex PCR, lists solely in-frame clones and lacks some. The repertoire includes 150,000 or so clones, approximately 88% of them detected once, and around 2.2% sits in the top ten. Sequencing used peripheral blood, obtained on day 0 of AZD1222 vaccination. All receptors derive from an adult in good health.

The V and J genes are TRBV6-2 or TRBV6-3 and TRBJ1-5; D ambiguous. Per the germline V gene, CDR1 is MNHEY and CDR2 is SVGEGT. V was trimmed by 0 bases and J by 7 bases, leaving 7 bases between them. CDR3 length equals 13 residues. The CDR3 DNA is TGTGCCAGCAGTTACTCGATATGGCAGCCCCAGCATTTT. This sequence encodes CASSYSIWQPQHF.

The rearrangement uses TRBV18 and TRBJ2-5; D uncertain. V was pared by 1 base and J by 0 bases, with 3 bases between. The germline V gene has CDR1 KGHSH and CDR2 LQKENI. This CDR3 region has 13 residues. The CDR3 spells CASSPLNQETQYF. DNA of the CDR3: TGTGCCAGCTCACCACTCAACCAAGAGACCCAGTACTTC.

This clone appeared once. The chain uses TRBV25-1 and TRBJ2-1, with TRBD2 matching over 8 bases. J gave up 9 bases and V 1 base, and 8 bases lay outside the gene matches. Germline lookup yields CDR1 MGHDK and CDR2 SYGVNS. The length of the CDR3 is 15 residues. The CDR3 DNA reads as TGTGCCAGCAGTGAATTGGGACTAGTCCGAGGTGAGCAGTTCTTC. This encodes CASSELGLVRGEQFF.

The chain has TRBV7-9 and TRBJ2-7, with D maybe TRBD1 (6 bases). The germline gives CDR1 SEHNR, CDR2 FQNEAQ (reference sequence). The CDR3 runs to 14 residues. The germline V and J ends were trimmed by 1 base and 5 bases, with 12 bases remaining between them. CDR3 in DNA: TGTGCCAGCAGCTTAGATGCAGGGGTAAACGAGCAGTACTTC. The encoded protein is CASSLDAGVNEQYF.

The rearrangement uses TRBV9 and TRBJ1-3; D is perhaps TRBD1 (6 bases). CDR1 SGDLS and CDR2 YYNGEE come from the germline V gene. This CDR3 is 14 amino acids long. V was trimmed by 4 bases and J by 0 bases, leaving 8 bases between them. The CDR3: CASSFRGSGNTIYF. The CDR3 DNA sequence: TGTGCCAGCAGCTTCAGGGGCTCTGGAAACACCATATATTTT. The entire variable domain, with the rest obtained from reference TRBV9 and TRBJ1-3, is as follows: DSGVTQTPKHLITATGQRVTLRCSPRSGDLSVYWYQQSLDQGLQFLIQYYNGEERAKGNILERFSAQQFPDLHSELNLSSLELGDSALYFCASSFRGSGNTIYFGEGSWLTVV.

V and J are TRBV5-4 and TRBJ1-2; a weak D match, TRBD1 (6 bases). The germline V gene encodes CDR1 SGHNT and CDR2 YYREEE (reference sequence). The CDR3 extends over 14 amino acids. V gave up 0 bases and J gave up 7 bases, with 13 bases separating them. CDR3 amino acids: CASSLVPGEAGYTF. For the CDR3, the DNA is TGTGCCAGCAGCTTGGTTCCAGGGGAGGCTGGCTACACCTTC.

This clone was detected a few times. The rearrangement uses TRBV5-1 and TRBJ2-7, with TRBD2 matching over 8 bases. The germline gives CDR1 SGHRS, CDR2 YFSETQ. The CDR3 covers 13 residues. V dropped 4 bases and J dropped 7; count of bases not matched to a gene: 7. CDR3 loop: CASSIPLAGEQYF. In nucleotides, the CDR3 is TGCGCCAGCAGCATCCCCTTAGCGGGGGAGCAGTACTTC.

Here the CDR3 reads CASSQDRDNEQFF. The CDR3 DNA is TGCGCCAGCAGCCAGGACAGGGACAATGAGCAGTTCTTC. The chain recombines TRBV4-1 with TRBJ2-1; 8 bases align to TRBD1. The CDR3 consists of 13 residues. Trimming cost V 3 bases and J 5 bases; bases outside gene matches: 0. Per germline, CDR1 MGHRA and CDR2 YSYEKL.

The J gene is TRBJ1-4, the V gene TRBV5-1; weak D call: TRBD1 (5 bases). Trimming took 4 bases from V and 5 from J, leaving 12 bases between them. The CDR3 is made up of 14 amino acids. Germline values: CDR1 SGHRS, CDR2 YFSETQ. The CDR3 spells CASSPGRSNEKLFF. For the CDR3, the DNA is TGCGCCAGCAGCCCGGGACGTTCCAATGAAAAACTGTTTTTT.

The chain has TRBV6-6 and TRBJ2-1; D perhaps matches TRBD1 (5 bases). The CDR3 extends over 19 amino acids. CDR1 is MNHNY and CDR2 is SVGAGI in the germline V gene (reference sequence). V gave up 5 bases and J gave up 0 bases, with 23 bases separating them. CDR3 nucleotides: TGTGCCAGCAGTCCAAACCTAAGACAGACCTCAAGCTCCTACAATGAGCAGTTCTTC. Translated: CASSPNLRQTSSSYNEQFF.

The rearrangement joins TRBV27 to TRBJ1-1; D is perhaps TRBD1 (5 bases). Looked up from germline, CDR1 is MNHEY and CDR2 is SMNVEV (reference sequence). This CDR3 is built from 14 residues. The V end lost 1 base, the J end lost 3 bases, and 9 bases lay between the germline ends. The CDR3 is CASSLYRSYTEAFF. CDR3 bases: TGTGCCAGCAGTTTATACAGGTCCTACACTGAAGCTTTCTTT.

V and J are TRBV9 and TRBJ1-5; D is possibly TRBD1 (6 bases). Germline loops: CDR1 SGDLS, CDR2 YYNGEE. This CDR3 region has 15 residues. The V end was cut by 0 bases, the J end by 1 base, with 8 bases between. The DNA for the CDR3 is TGTGCCAGCAGCGTAGAGGGGGGGAGCAATCAGCCCCAGCATTTT. This encodes CASSVEGGSNQPQHF.

The sample holds a few counts of this clone. The genes are TRBV6-4 and TRBJ2-1; 9 bases are a match to TRBD2. The CDR3 totals 15 residues. CDR1 is MRHNA, CDR2 SNTAGT, per germline. V dropped 3 bases and J dropped 1; count of bases not matched to a gene: 1. Written as DNA, the CDR3 is TGTGCCAGCAGTGAAAGCGGGGGGTCCTACAATGAGCAGTTCTTC. Its protein product is CASSESGGSYNEQFF.

The chain is built from TRBV6-5 and TRBJ1-2, with TRBD1 identical over 10 bases. Germline assignment: CDR1 MNHEY and CDR2 SVGAGI. Trimming removed 4 bases from V and 7 bases from J; junction bases left unmatched: 0. The CDR3 contains 12 residues. In DNA, the CDR3 is TGTGCCAGCAGTTGGACAGGGGGTGGCTACACCTTC. Residues: CASSWTGGGYTF.

V usage is TRBV5-4 and J usage is TRBJ1-6, with D tentatively TRBD1 (6 bases). There are 17 residues in the CDR3. Trimming removed 3 bases from V and 9 bases from J, with 22 bases in between. The germline CDR1 and CDR2 sequences are SGHNT and YYREEE (reference sequence). Written as DNA, the CDR3 is TGTGCCAGCAGCTCGTTCCCTACGAGAGGGGGATCTTCACCCCTCCACTTT. It yields the protein CASSSFPTRGGSSPLHF.

This clone is a singleton in its sample. The chain joins TRBV28 to TRBJ2-7, with a tentative D call TRBD1 (6 bases). CDR1 and CDR2 from the germline V gene are MDHEN and SYDVKM. V was cut by 2 bases and J by 4 bases, with 15 bases left in between. This CDR3 comprises 15 residues. Written as DNA, the CDR3 is TGTGCCAGCAGTTTAGGGGGACACTATCCTTACGAGCAGTACTTC. Translating it yields CASSLGGHYPYEQYF. The full variable domain, completed using reference TRBV28 and TRBJ2-7, is DVKVTQSSRYLVKRTGEKVFLECVQDMDHENMFWYRQDPGLGLRLIYFSYDVKMKEKGDIPEGYSVSREKKERFSLILESASTNQTSMYLCASSLGGHYPYEQYFGPGTRLTVT.

The chain employs TRBV5-4 and TRBJ2-3, with TRBD2 matching over 8 bases. This CDR3 has 15 amino acids. Germline CDR1 reads SGHNT; CDR2 reads YYREEE (reference sequence). Germline trimming cut 4 bases from V and 5 bases from J; bases unmatched to any gene: 9. CDR3 in DNA: TGTGCCAGCAGCCTACCCGGGACTAGGAAAGATACGCAGTATTTT. It translates to CASSLPGTRKDTQYF.

This clone was recorded only once. V gene TRBV14 combines with J gene TRBJ2-1; D uncertain. The CDR3 sequence is 13 residues long. V gave up 1 base and J gave up 2 bases, with 3 bases separating them. The germline CDR1 and CDR2 sequences are SGHDN and FVKESK. This CDR3 is CASSQGPYNEQFF. CDR3 nucleotides: TGTGCCAGCAGCCAAGGCCCCTACAATGAGCAGTTCTTC.

This clone was seen once. The rearrangement joins TRBV18 to TRBJ1-6; TRBD1 is a possible D gene (6 bases). Trimming removed 2 bases at V and 7 bases at J, with 12 bases between. This CDR3 comprises 15 residues. Germline lookup yields CDR1 KGHSH and CDR2 LQKENI. The CDR3 DNA is TGTGCCAGCTCACCAGGGGGCGCGGAGAATTCACCCCTCCACTTT. This translates into CASSPGGAENSPLHF.

Turning to this clone: The same CDR3 can be traced to other DNA sequences in this sample. This chain links TRBV7-9 with TRBJ2-1; D unresolved. There are 14 residues in the CDR3. Germline-derived CDR1 and CDR2 are SEHNR and FQNEAQ (reference sequence). V was clipped by 0 bases and J by 3 bases, with 6 bases between them. In DNA form, the CDR3 reads TGTGCCAGCAGCTTAGCCGGCAGCTACAATGAGCAGTTCTTC. This codes for CASSLAGSYNEQFF.

J is TRBJ1-5 and V is TRBV11-2; tentatively, D is TRBD1 (5 bases). V lost 5 bases, J lost 6 bases, and 11 bases lay in between. From germline, CDR1 is SGHAT and CDR2 FQNNGV. The CDR3 sequence is 13 residues long. The CDR3 DNA follows: TGTGCCAGCAGCCGCGACAGATCTCAGCCCCAGCATTTT. Protein sequence: CASSRDRSQPQHF.

The J gene is TRBJ2-7, the V gene TRBV12-3 or TRBV12-4; no clear D. Trimming left V 2 bases short and J 2 bases short, with 4 bases between. This CDR3 contains 12 residues. For the CDR3, the DNA is TGTGCCAGCAGTTTAAACACCTACGAGCAGTACTTC. It specifies CASSLNTYEQYF.

The V gene is TRBV5-5, the J gene TRBJ2-1; D remains unclear. Trimming removed 3 bases from V and 0 bases from J, with 13 bases in between. The CDR3 extends over 16 amino acids. Germline V CDR1 and CDR2: SGHKS, YYEKEE (reference sequence). In nucleotides, the CDR3 is TGTGCCAGCAGCTGGACCGACTCGAGCTCCTACAATGAGCAGTTCTTC. Translation: CASSWTDSSSYNEQFF.

The V and J genes are TRBV4-2 and TRBJ2-1, with TRBD2 matching 7 bases. Germline V gene lookup returns CDR1 LGHNA and CDR2 YNFKEQ. This CDR3 spans 13 amino acids. Trimming at V came to 11 bases and at J to 5 bases, leaving 9 bases not matched to a gene. The CDR3 coding sequence is TGTGCCCTTCGGGGGAGGGACCACAATGAGCAGTTCTTC. This sequence encodes CALRGRDHNEQFF.

The V and J genes are TRBV12-5 and TRBJ1-3, with D unclear. Trimming took off 6 bases at V and 4 bases at J, with 10 bases between the two ends. The CDR3 loop spans 13 amino acids. CDR1 and CDR2 from the germline V gene are LGHNT and FRNRAP. In DNA, the CDR3 is TGTGCTAGTGGCCCGGGTCTGGGAAACACCATATATTTT. As protein: CASGPGLGNTIYF.

The chain carries TRBV5-1 and TRBJ1-2; a weak D match, TRBD1 (5 bases). The CDR3 is made up of 16 amino acids. With 2 bases removed from V and 1 base from J, the gap between germline ends came to 15 bases. Germline V gives CDR1 SGHRS, CDR2 YFSETQ. The CDR3 DNA sequence: TGCGCCAGCAGCTTAAATCAGGGCCGAGGTAACTATGGCTACACCTTC. This codes for CASSLNQGRGNYGYTF.

This chain joins TRBV6-2 or TRBV6-3 and TRBJ1-2; 10 bases are shared with TRBD1. J was trimmed by 2 bases and V by 2 bases; bases with no gene match: 8. Germline CDR1 reads MNHEY; CDR2 reads SVGEGT. This CDR3 spans 17 amino acids. The CDR3 DNA is TGTGCCAGCAGTTACGCTTCCGGGACAGGGGACAACTATGGCTACACCTTC. Its protein is CASSYASGTGDNYGYTF.

The gene calls are TRBV28 and TRBJ2-7; TRBD2 might be the D (5 bases). The V gene's germline CDR1 is MDHEN and CDR2 SYDVKM. V was shortened by 6 bases and J by 3 bases, with 18 bases between the two germline ends. The length of the CDR3 is 15 residues. This CDR3 reads CASSLSGRSNYEQYF. DNA for the CDR3: TGTGCCAGCAGCTTAAGCGGACGGTCGAACTACGAGCAGTACTTC.

The chain uses TRBV3-1 (or the pseudogene TRBV3-2) and TRBJ2-4, with 7 bases lining up with TRBD1. In germline, CDR1 is LGHDT, CDR2 YNNKEL (reference sequence). The CDR3 extends over 16 amino acids. Trimming removed 2 bases from V and 0 bases from J; junction bases left unmatched: 4. CDR3 sequence (DNA): TGTGCCAGCAGCCAACGACAGGGCTTAGCCAAAAACATTCAGTACTTC. Amino acid sequence: CASSQRQGLAKNIQYF.

This clone came up a few times. The chain links TRBV10-3 to TRBJ1-1; weak D call: TRBD1 (5 bases). The CDR3 is 13 residues long. The V and J ends lost 2 bases and 3 bases respectively, with 7 bases between them. Germline CDR1 is ENHRY and CDR2 is SYGVKD. The CDR3 DNA is TGTGCCATCAGTGAGGGGGGGTACACTGAAGCTTTCTTT. It yields the protein CAISEGGYTEAFF.

For this clone: Distinct nucleotide sequences in the sample also encode this CDR3. The chain is built from TRBV7-9 and TRBJ1-2; 12 bases fit TRBD1. The V and J ends lost 5 bases and 0 bases, in that order; junction bases with no gene match: 7. The germline V gene has CDR1 SEHNR and CDR2 FQNEAQ (reference sequence). This CDR3 comprises 17 residues. This CDR3 reads CASSLPGQGASNYGYTF. The CDR3 DNA is TGTGCCAGCAGCCTACCGGGACAGGGGGCCTCTAACTATGGCTACACCTTC.